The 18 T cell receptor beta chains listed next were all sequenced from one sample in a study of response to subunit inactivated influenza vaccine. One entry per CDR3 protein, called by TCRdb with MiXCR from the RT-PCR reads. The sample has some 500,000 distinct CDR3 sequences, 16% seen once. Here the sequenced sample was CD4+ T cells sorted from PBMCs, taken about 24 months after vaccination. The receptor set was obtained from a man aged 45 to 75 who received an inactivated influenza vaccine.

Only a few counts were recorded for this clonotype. The CDR3 region is CSVAETGRVTDTQYF. The CDR3 DNA reads as TGCAGCGTTGCCGAGACAGGGAGAGTCACAGATACGCAGTATTTT. The chain employs TRBV29-1 and TRBJ2-3; 7 bases fit TRBD1. Trimming took 4 bases from V and 2 from J; bases not matched to a gene: 9. The CDR3 is 15 amino acids. Germline V gives CDR1 SQVTM, CDR2 ANQGSEA.

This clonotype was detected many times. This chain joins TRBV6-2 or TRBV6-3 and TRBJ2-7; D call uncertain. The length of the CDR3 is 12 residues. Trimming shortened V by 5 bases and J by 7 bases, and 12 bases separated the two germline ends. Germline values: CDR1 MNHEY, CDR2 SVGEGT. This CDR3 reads CASSPNIGEQYF. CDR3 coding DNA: TGTGCCAGCAGTCCAAACATCGGGGAGCAGTACTTC.

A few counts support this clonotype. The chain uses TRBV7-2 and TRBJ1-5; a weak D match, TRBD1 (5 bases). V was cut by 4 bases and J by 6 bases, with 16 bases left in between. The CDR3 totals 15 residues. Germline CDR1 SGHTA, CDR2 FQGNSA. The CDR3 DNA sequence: TGTGCCAGCAGCTCGGGACCCACCGTCGGTCAGCCCCAGCATTTT. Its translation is CASSSGPTVGQPQHF.

DNA for the CDR3: TGTGCCAGCAGCTTGGACCAGGGGATGCGAGAGACCCAGTACTTC. Its translation: CASSLDQGMRETQYF. V is TRBV5-5 and J is TRBJ2-5; tentative D call: TRBD1 (6 bases). V dropped 0 bases and J dropped 4 bases, with 13 bases sitting between them. The CDR3 is 15 residues long. Germline CDR1 SGHKS, CDR2 YYEKEE (reference sequence).

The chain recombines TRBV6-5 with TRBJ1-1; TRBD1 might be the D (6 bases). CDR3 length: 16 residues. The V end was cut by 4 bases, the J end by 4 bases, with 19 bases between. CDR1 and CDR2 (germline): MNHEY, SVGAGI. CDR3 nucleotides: TGTGCCAGCAGTTCACAGACAGGAAGGTTAGCCACTGAAGCTTTCTTT. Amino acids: CASSSQTGRLATEAFF.

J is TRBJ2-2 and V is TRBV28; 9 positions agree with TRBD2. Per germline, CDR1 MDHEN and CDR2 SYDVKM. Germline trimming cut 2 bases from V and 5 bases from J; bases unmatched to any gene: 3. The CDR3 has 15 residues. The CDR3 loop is CASSLGGRATGELFF. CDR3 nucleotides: TGTGCCAGCAGTTTAGGCGGGAGGGCAACCGGGGAGCTGTTTTTT.

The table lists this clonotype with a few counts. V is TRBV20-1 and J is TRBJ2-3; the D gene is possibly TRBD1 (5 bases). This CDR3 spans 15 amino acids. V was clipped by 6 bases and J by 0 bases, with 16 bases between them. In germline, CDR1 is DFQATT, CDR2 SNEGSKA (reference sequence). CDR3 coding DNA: TGCAGTGCAGGCCCGTTCAGGGTAAGCACAGATACGCAGTATTTT. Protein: CSAGPFRVSTDTQYF.

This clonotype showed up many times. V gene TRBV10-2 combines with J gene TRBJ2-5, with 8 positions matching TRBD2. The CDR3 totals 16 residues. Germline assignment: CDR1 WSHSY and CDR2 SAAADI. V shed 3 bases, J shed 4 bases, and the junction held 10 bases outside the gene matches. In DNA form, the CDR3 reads TGCGCCAGCAGTGACAGGCCGAGCGGGGGAGGAGAGACCCAGTACTTC. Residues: CASSDRPSGGGETQYF.

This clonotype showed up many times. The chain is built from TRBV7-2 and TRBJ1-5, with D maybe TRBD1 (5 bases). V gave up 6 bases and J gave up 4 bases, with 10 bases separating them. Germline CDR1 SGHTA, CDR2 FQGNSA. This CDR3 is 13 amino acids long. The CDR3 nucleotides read TGTGCCAGCAGTCAACAGGAGAATCAGCCCCAGCATTTT. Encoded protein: CASSQQENQPQHF. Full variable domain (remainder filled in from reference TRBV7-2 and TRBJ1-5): GAGVSQSPSNKVTEKGKDVELRCDPISGHTALYWYRQSLGQGLEFLIYFQGNSAPDKSGLPSDRFSAERTGGSVSTLTIQRTQQEDSAVYLCASSQQENQPQHFGDGTRLSIL.

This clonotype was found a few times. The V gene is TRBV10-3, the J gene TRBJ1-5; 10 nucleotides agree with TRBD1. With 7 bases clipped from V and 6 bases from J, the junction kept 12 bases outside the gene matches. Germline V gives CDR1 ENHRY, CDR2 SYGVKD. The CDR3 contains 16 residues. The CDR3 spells CAIIRGQGSFRQPQHF. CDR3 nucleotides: TGTGCCATCATTAGGGGACAGGGGTCTTTCCGTCAGCCCCAGCATTTT.

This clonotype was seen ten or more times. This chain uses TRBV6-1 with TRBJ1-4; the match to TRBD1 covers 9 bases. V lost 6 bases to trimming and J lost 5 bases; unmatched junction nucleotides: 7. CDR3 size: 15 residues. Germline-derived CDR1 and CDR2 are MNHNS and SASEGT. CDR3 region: CASRTGGQGNEKLFF. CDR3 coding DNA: TGTGCCAGCAGGACAGGAGGACAGGGGAATGAAAAACTGTTTTTT.

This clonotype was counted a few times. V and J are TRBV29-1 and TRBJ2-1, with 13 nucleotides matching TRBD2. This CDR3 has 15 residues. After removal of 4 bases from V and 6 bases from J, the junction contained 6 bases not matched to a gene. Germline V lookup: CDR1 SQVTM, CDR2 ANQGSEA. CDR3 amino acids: CSVGFRLAGGNEQFF. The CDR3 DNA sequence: TGCAGCGTTGGTTTTCGACTAGCGGGAGGCAATGAGCAGTTCTTC.

Written as DNA, the CDR3 is TGTGCCAGCAGCTTAGACTTTGGGAGCAATCAGCCCCAGCATTTT. Residues: CASSLDFGSNQPQHF. The rearrangement links TRBV11-2 to TRBJ1-5, with D hard to call. CDR3 length equals 15 residues. The V gene lost 0 bases and the J gene lost 1 base, with 7 bases spanning the gap. Germline assignment: CDR1 SGHAT and CDR2 FQNNGV.

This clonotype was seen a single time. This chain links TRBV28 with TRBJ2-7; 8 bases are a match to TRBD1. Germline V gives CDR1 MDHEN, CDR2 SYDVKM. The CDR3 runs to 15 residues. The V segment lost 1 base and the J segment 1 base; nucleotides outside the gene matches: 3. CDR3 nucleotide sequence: TGTGCCAGCAGTTTATTTCAGGGGGCATCCTACGAGCAGTACTTC. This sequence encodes CASSLFQGASYEQYF.

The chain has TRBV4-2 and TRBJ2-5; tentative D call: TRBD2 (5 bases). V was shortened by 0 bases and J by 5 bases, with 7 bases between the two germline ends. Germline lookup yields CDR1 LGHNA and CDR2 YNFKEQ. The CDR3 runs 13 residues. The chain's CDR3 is CASSQDWEETQYF. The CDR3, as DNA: TGTGCCAGCAGCCAAGATTGGGAGGAGACCCAGTACTTC.

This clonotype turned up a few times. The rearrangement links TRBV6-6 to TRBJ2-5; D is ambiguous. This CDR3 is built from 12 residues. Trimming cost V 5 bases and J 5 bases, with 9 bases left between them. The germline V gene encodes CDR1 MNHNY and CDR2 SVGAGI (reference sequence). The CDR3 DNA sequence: TGTGCCAGCAGTCCCGGGCCGGAGACCCAGTACTTC. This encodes CASSPGPETQYF.

DNA of the CDR3: TGTGCCAGCAGCTTTCAACAGGGGGCTCAAATGAACACTGAAGCTTTCTTT. It translates to CASSFQQGAQMNTEAFF. This chain uses TRBV5-5 with TRBJ1-1; TRBD1 agrees at 9 bases. The junction had 8 bases not matched to a gene; V was cut back by 2 bases and J by 0 bases. Per germline, CDR1 SGHKS and CDR2 YYEKEE (reference sequence). The CDR3 runs 17 residues.

This CDR3 reads CSVSQGLSTGELFF. CDR3 bases: TGCAGCGTTTCTCAAGGGTTGAGCACCGGGGAGCTGTTTTTT. The chain combines TRBV29-1 with TRBJ2-2; no clear D. There are 14 residues in the CDR3. The germline V gene has CDR1 SQVTM and CDR2 ANQGSEA. Trimming took 5 bases from V and 4 from J, leaving 14 bases between them.